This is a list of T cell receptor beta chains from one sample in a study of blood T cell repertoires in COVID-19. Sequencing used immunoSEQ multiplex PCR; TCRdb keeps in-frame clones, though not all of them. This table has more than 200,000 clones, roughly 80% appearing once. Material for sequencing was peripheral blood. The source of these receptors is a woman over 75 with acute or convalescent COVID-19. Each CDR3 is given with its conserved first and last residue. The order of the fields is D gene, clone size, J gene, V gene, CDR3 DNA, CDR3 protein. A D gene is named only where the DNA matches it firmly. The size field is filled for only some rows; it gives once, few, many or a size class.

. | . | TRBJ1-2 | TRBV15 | TGTGCCACCAGCAGACTGGAGGGCGCTAACTATGGCTACACCTTC | CATSRLEGANYGYTF
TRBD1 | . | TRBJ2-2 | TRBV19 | TGTGCCAGTAGTACACAGGGGCACACCGGGGAGCTGTTTTTT | CASSTQGHTGELFF
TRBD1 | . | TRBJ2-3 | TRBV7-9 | TGTGCCAGCAGAAATGAGGGGGCCGGAGATACGCAGTATTTT | CASRNEGAGDTQYF
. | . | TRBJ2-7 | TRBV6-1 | TGTGCCAGCAGTGAGGATAGGAGCTCCTACGAGCAGTACTTC | CASSEDRSSYEQYF
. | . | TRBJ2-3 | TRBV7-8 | TGTGCCAGCAGCTTTACGACAGGGAGGTTAGGCACAGATACGCAGTATTTT | CASSFTTGRLGTDTQYF
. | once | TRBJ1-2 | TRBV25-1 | TGTGCCAGCACCGCTGGGGGGGGTGGCTACACCTTC | CASTAGGGGYTF
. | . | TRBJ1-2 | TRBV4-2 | TGTGCCAGCAGCCAAGAGAACCGGAACTATGGCTACACCTTC | CASSQENRNYGYTF
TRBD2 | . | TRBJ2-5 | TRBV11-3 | TGTGCCAGCAGCTTAGGACTAGCGGGGTTACAAGAGACCCAGTACTTC | CASSLGLAGLQETQYF
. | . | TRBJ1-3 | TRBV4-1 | TGCGCCAGCAGCCAGGCCGCGGCAGGGTCGGGAAACACCATATATTTT | CASSQAAAGSGNTIYF
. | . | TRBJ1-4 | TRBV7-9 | TGTGCCAGCAGCGCCCTACGCGGAACTAATGAAAAACTGTTTTTT | CASSALRGTNEKLFF
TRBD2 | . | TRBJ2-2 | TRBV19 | TGTGCCAGTAGGCGGGAGACGGGAACCGGGGATCTGTTTTTT | CASRRETGTGDLFF
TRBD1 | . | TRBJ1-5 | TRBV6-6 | TGTGCCAGCAGTACAAAACCGGGACAGGGCAATCAGCCCCAGCATTTT | CASSTKPGQGNQPQHF
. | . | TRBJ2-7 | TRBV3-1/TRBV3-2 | TGTGCCAGCAGCCACAACCCTGGCTCGTCGGGGGTCGAGCAGTACTTC | CASSHNPGSSGVEQYF
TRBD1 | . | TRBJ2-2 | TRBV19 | TGTGCCAGCATCGATCGGGACAGGGTAAACACCGGGGAGCTGTTTTTT | CASIDRDRVNTGELFF
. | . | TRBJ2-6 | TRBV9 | TGTGCCAGCAACAATTACGGGGGGGCCAACGTCCTGACTTTC | CASNNYGGANVLTF
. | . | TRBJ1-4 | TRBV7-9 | TGTGCCAGCAGCCCGACGCAGGTCGGAAAACTGTTTTTT | CASSPTQVGKLFF
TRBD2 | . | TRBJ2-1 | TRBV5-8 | TGTGCCAGCAGCTTGGCCACGACTAGCGGGAGCTACAATGAGCAGTTCTTC | CASSLATTSGSYNEQFF
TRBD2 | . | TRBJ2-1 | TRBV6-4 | TGTGCCAGCAGTCCCGCGGGGGGGCCTAGCTCCTACAATGAGCAGTTCTTC | CASSPAGGPSSYNEQFF
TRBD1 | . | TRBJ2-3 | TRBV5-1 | TGCGCCAGCAGCTTGGGACAGGGGATAGATACGCAGTATTTT | CASSLGQGIDTQYF
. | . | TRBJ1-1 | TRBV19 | TGTGCCACCAAGGACAGAACGAACACTGAAGCTTTCTTT | CATKDRTNTEAFF
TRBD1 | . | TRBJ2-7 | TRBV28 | TGTGCCAGCAGTCCGGACAGGGGGAACGAGCAGTACTTC | CASSPDRGNEQYF
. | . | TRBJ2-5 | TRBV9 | TGTGCCAGCAGCGAGGGGACGGACTACTGGGAGACCCAGTACTTC | CASSEGTDYWETQYF
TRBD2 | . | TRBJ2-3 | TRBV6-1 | TGTGCCAGCAGTGAAAGTCGGGCAGCGGGGGGGCGTACAGATACGCAGTATTTT | CASSESRAAGGRTDTQYF
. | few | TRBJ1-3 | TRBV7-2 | TGTGCCAGCGAACCGACGGGACTCCGTGGAAACACCATATATTTT | CASEPTGLRGNTIYF
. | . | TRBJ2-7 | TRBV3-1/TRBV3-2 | TGTGCCAGCAGCCAAGAGGTGGCATTCGAGCAGTACTTC | CASSQEVAFEQYF
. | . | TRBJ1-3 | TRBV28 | TGTGCCAGCAGGTTTGGGGCGCGCAGAAACACCATATATTTT | CASRFGARRNTIYF
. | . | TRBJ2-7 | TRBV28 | TGTGCCAGCAGTACCCAGCGTCCGAGCTCCTACGAGCAGTACTTC | CASSTQRPSSYEQYF
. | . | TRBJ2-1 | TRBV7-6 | TGTGCCAGCAGCTTAGGGACACCGAGCTCCTACAATGAGCAGTTCTTC | CASSLGTPSSYNEQFF
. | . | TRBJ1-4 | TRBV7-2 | TGTGCCAGCAGCTTAGTCCGAGGGCGGGGGGTAGAAAAACTGTTTTTT | CASSLVRGRGVEKLFF
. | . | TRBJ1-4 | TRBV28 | TGTGCCAGCAGTCCCGGGAACGTAAATGAAAAACTGTTTTTT | CASSPGNVNEKLFF
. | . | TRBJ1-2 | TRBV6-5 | TGTGCCAGCAGATCACAGGGTGACTATGGCTACACCTTC | CASRSQGDYGYTF
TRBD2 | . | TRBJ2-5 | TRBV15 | TGTGCCACCAGCAGATGGACTAGCGGGGGCCAAGAGACCCAGTACTTC | CATSRWTSGGQETQYF
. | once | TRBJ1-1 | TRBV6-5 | TGTGCCAGCAGTTACTCGATGCGGAGTTCTGAAGCTTTCTTT | CASSYSMRSSEAFF
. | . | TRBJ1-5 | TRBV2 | TGTGCCAGCAGGGGAGGGTTAGGTCAGCCCCAGCATTTT | CASRGGLGQPQHF
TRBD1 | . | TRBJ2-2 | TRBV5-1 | TGCGCCAGCAGCTTAAGTGGGACAGGGTACACCGGGGAGCTGTTTTTT | CASSLSGTGYTGELFF
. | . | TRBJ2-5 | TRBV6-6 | TGTGCCAGCACTGGAGTAAGCTTAGTAGAGACCCAGTACTTC | CASTGVSLVETQYF
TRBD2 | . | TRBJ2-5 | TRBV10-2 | TGCGCCAGCAGTGGCGGGGGGTTAGGAGAAGAGACCCAGTACTTC | CASSGGGLGEETQYF
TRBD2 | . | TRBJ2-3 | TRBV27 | TGTGCCAGCAGTTTAAGTGCGGGAGCTGGAGATACGCAGTATTTT | CASSLSAGAGDTQYF
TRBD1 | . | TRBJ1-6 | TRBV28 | TGTGCCAGCAGTTCGGGACAGGGAGGCTCACCCCTCCACTTT | CASSSGQGGSPLHF
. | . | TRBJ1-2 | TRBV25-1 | TGTGCCAGCAGTGAACAGGACAGCTATGGCTACACCTTC | CASSEQDSYGYTF